These 5 T cell receptor beta chains came from one sample sequenced in a study of PD-L1 blockade in urothelial cancer. Sequencing was performed with immunoSEQ multiplex PCR; in TCRdb, only in-frame clones are kept and a portion is missing. The data contain 48,000 or so clones, roughly 80% of them singletons. Specified time point: peripheral blood 6 weeks after treatment start. Source: PBMCs, taken around atezolizumab (anti-PD-L1) treatment. Every receptor here comes from a man in his 70s with urothelial cancer.

This chain joins TRBV7-9 and TRBJ2-1, with 7 bases identical to TRBD2. Germline V gene lookup returns CDR1 SEHNR and CDR2 FQNEAQ (reference sequence). After removal of 1 base from V and 3 bases from J, the junction contained 6 bases not matched to a gene. The CDR3 loop spans 16 amino acids. The CDR3 bases are TGTGCCAGCAGCTTAGGGCTAGCGGACCTCTACAATGAGCAGTTCTTC. The encoded protein is CASSLGLADLYNEQFF.

J is TRBJ1-2 and V is TRBV19; 11 positions agree with TRBD1. The CDR3 is made up of 14 amino acids. Germline values: CDR1 LNHDA, CDR2 SQIVND (reference sequence). J lost 9 bases, V lost 9 bases, and 12 bases had no gene match. CDR3 DNA sequence: TGTGCCAGCGCCGGGACAGGGGGTAGTAGTCGCTACACCTTC. Amino acids: CASAGTGGSSRYTF.

The chain is built from TRBV11-2 and TRBJ2-1; 7 bases line up with TRBD1. The CDR3 sequence is 12 residues long. V shed 5 bases, J shed 7 bases, and the junction held 2 bases outside the gene matches. Germline CDR1 reads SGHAT; CDR2 reads FQNNGV. CDR3 amino acids: CASSNRGNEQFF. CDR3 nucleotides: TGTGCCAGCAGCAACAGGGGTAATGAGCAGTTCTTC.

This clone came up a few times. V gene TRBV10-1 combines with J gene TRBJ2-5; 8 positions match TRBD2. The germline CDR1 and CDR2 sequences are WNHNN and SYGVQD (reference sequence). V lost 2 bases, J lost 6 bases, and 8 bases stayed unmatched. The CDR3 loop spans 15 amino acids. DNA for the CDR3: TGCGCCAGCAGTGAGAGAGCGGGAGCGGCGAAGACCCAGTACTTC. Protein: CASSERAGAAKTQYF.

The chain uses TRBV27 and TRBJ2-7, with 10 bases lining up with TRBD1. The CDR3 covers 18 residues. Germline V gene sequence: CDR1 MNHEY, CDR2 SMNVEV (reference sequence). Trimming cost V 2 bases and J 2 bases; bases outside gene matches: 12. CDR3: CASSLAWTGGWQTYEQYF. Written as DNA, the CDR3 is TGTGCCAGCAGTTTAGCTTGGACAGGGGGTTGGCAGACCTACGAGCAGTACTTC.